The 21 T cell receptor beta chains reported below all come from one sample, sequenced in a study of identical twins. Each CDR3 protein gets one entry after TCRdb re-called the 5' RACE reads with MiXCR. The data hold roughly 1,500,000 distinct CDR3 sequences, with 25% to 35% observed a single time. The material sequenced was cord blood. The origin of the receptors is a newborn girl in good health.

This clonotype was seen only a few times. The V and J genes are TRBV11-1 and TRBJ2-7; a weak D match, TRBD2 (5 bases). The CDR3 runs to 15 residues. The germline CDR1 and CDR2 sequences are SGHAT and FQDESV (reference sequence). V shed 0 bases and J shed 1 base, with 10 bases lying between them. CDR3 nucleotide sequence: TGTGCCAGCAGCTTAGCTGTCCTAGCATCCTACGAGCAGTACTTC. Translation: CASSLAVLASYEQYF.

The rearrangement links TRBV20-1 to TRBJ2-2; 9 bases are a match to TRBD2. Germline-derived CDR1 and CDR2 are DFQATT and SNEGSKA (reference sequence). V lost 2 bases to trimming and J lost 0 bases; unmatched junction nucleotides: 1. The CDR3 is 15 amino acids. The CDR3, as DNA: TGCAGTGCTAGACTAGCGGGGCCGAACACCGGGGAGCTGTTTTTT. Translating it yields CSARLAGPNTGELFF.

The chain links TRBV4-1 to TRBJ2-1; no firm D call. V was trimmed by 3 bases and J by 1 base, leaving 10 bases between them. In germline, CDR1 is MGHRA, CDR2 YSYEKL. This CDR3 is 15 amino acids long. The DNA of the CDR3 is TGCGCCAGCAGCCACAGTACAGCTTCCTACAATGAGCAGTTCTTC. This encodes CASSHSTASYNEQFF.

This clonotype was counted between two and nine times. CDR3 bases: TGTGCCAGCAGCCGGAGGCCAGGGGATGAAGAGACCCAGTACTTC. Translated, it gives CASSRRPGDEETQYF. The chain recombines TRBV5-8 with TRBJ2-5; TRBD1 is a possible D gene (6 bases). The germline V and J ends were trimmed by 4 bases and 3 bases, with 16 bases remaining between them. The CDR3 has 15 residues. The germline V gene encodes CDR1 SGHTS and CDR2 YDEGEE.

This chain connects TRBV20-1 to TRBJ2-3; the D gene is possibly TRBD1 (6 bases). The CDR3 covers 13 residues. Germline V gene data show CDR1 as DFQATT and CDR2 as SNEGSKA (reference sequence). The V and J ends lost 8 bases and 2 bases respectively, with 14 bases between them. DNA of the CDR3: TGCAGTTCGAGAGGGGGATACACAGATACGCAGTATTTT. It specifies CSSRGGYTDTQYF.

In its sample, this clonotype was seen once. A junction boundary mismatches the germline segment, possibly from a read error. The CDR3 is CASSFPGRSNYGFTF. The CDR3, as DNA: TGCGCCAGCAGCTTTCCAGGGCGCTCTAACTATGGCTTCACCTTC. J is TRBJ1-2 and V is TRBV5-1, with a tentative D call TRBD1 (5 bases). The germline V gene has CDR1 SGHRS and CDR2 YFSETQ. The CDR3 is 15 residues long.

This clonotype came up a few times. The chain has TRBV4-1 and TRBJ2-1; 10 positions agree with TRBD2. This CDR3 has 17 residues. Germline CDR1 and CDR2: MGHRA and YSYEKL. Germline trimming cut 8 bases from V and 5 bases from J; bases unmatched to any gene: 15. The CDR3 region is CASLPFSGGQPHNEQFF. For the CDR3, the DNA is TGCGCCAGCTTACCCTTTAGCGGGGGGCAGCCCCACAATGAGCAGTTCTTC.

This clonotype occurred a few times. The chain employs TRBV28 and TRBJ2-1; 10 positions agree with TRBD2. Germline values: CDR1 MDHEN, CDR2 SYDVKM. V gave up 8 bases and J gave up 10 bases; unmatched junction bases: 11. This CDR3 comprises 14 residues. The CDR3 nucleotides are TGTGCCAGCCGTAGGGCTAGCGGGAGAAGAGAGCAGTTCTTC. It yields the protein CASRRASGRREQFF.

This clonotype was recorded a few times. The chain combines TRBV12-3 or TRBV12-4 with TRBJ1-6; D is unresolved. CDR3 size: 15 residues. V was trimmed by 3 bases and J by 10 bases, leaving 16 bases between them. Here the CDR3 reads CASSLAGPEGSPLHF. The DNA for the CDR3 is TGTGCCAGCAGTTTGGCCGGGCCCGAGGGATCACCCCTCCACTTT.

The sample holds one count of this clonotype. CDR3 loop: CASSQTGTASYNEQFF. The CDR3 DNA reads as TGCGCCAGCAGCCAAACCGGGACTGCTTCCTACAATGAGCAGTTCTTC. V gene TRBV4-1 combines with J gene TRBJ2-1, with a tentative D call TRBD2 (6 bases). The CDR3 spans 16 residues. The V end was cut by 2 bases, the J end by 1 base, with 12 bases between. Germline loops: CDR1 MGHRA, CDR2 YSYEKL.

The rearrangement joins TRBV5-1 to TRBJ1-2, with 7 bases fitting TRBD1. Germline V gene data show CDR1 as SGHRS and CDR2 as YFSETQ. V shed 2 bases, J shed 4 bases, and the junction held 8 bases outside the gene matches. The CDR3 covers 15 residues. The DNA for the CDR3 is TGCGCCAGCAGCTTAGGCCAGACAGGGACCTATGGCTACACCTTC. Its protein is CASSLGQTGTYGYTF.

This clonotype was picked up a small number of times. The chain couples TRBV10-3 to TRBJ2-7, with TRBD2 identical over 8 bases. Germline-derived CDR1 and CDR2 are ENHRY and SYGVKD. This CDR3 is built from 15 residues. Trimming took 3 bases from V and 3 from J; bases not matched to a gene: 7. The CDR3 DNA is TGTGCCATCAGTGAAGCGCTAGCGGGTAACTACGAGCAGTACTTC. Translation gives CAISEALAGNYEQYF.

The chain has TRBV7-9 and TRBJ2-5, with a possible D match to TRBD1 (5 bases). The CDR3 length is 13 residues. Germline CDR1 and CDR2: SEHNR and FQNEAQ (reference sequence). Trimming removed 6 bases from V and 2 bases from J, with 10 bases in between. The CDR3 sequence: CASRHRQQETQYF. The CDR3 DNA follows: TGTGCCAGCAGACATCGACAGCAAGAGACCCAGTACTTC.

J is TRBJ2-5 and V is TRBV18, with 8 positions matching TRBD2. The J call is in doubt because the DNA end fits TRBJ2-7 better. Germline assignment: CDR1 KGHSH and CDR2 LQKENI. The CDR3 totals 15 residues. The CDR3 DNA reads TGTGCCAGCTCACCCCCGGGACTAGTCGTGTACGAGCAGTACTTC. It encodes CASSPPGLVVYEQYF.

This clonotype was recorded a few times. The rearrangement links TRBV5-1 to TRBJ2-7, with unresolved D. CDR1 SGHRS and CDR2 YFSETQ come from the germline V gene. This CDR3 is 13 amino acids long. Trimming took off 4 bases at V and 7 bases at J, with 15 bases between the two ends. For the CDR3, the DNA is TGCGCCAGCAGCCTAAGTTCCTATGGAGAGCAGTACTTC. Protein: CASSLSSYGEQYF.

The chain carries TRBV10-3 and TRBJ2-7, with 7 bases aligning to TRBD1. Trimming at V came to 6 bases and at J to 3 bases, leaving 8 bases not matched to a gene. The germline V gene encodes CDR1 ENHRY and CDR2 SYGVKD. This CDR3 comprises 14 residues. The CDR3 coding sequence is TGTGCCATCAGATCCTCAAGGACAGGCTACGAGCAGTACTTC. It specifies CAIRSSRTGYEQYF.

This clonotype has just a few counts. The chain is built from TRBV28 and TRBJ2-1, with TRBD1 matching 8 bases. This CDR3 has 16 residues. Germline CDR1 is MDHEN and CDR2 is SYDVKM. The V gene end was trimmed by 2 bases and the J gene end by 2 bases; junction bases not matched to a gene: 5. The CDR3 is CASSLPGTGAYNEQFF. The CDR3 bases are TGTGCCAGCAGTTTACCCGGGACAGGAGCCTACAATGAGCAGTTCTTC.

The chain has TRBV7-2 and TRBJ2-1, with D unresolved. The V gene lost 4 bases and the J gene lost 10 bases, with 11 bases spanning the gap. This CDR3 has 12 amino acids. In germline, CDR1 is SGHTA, CDR2 FQGNSA. CDR3 sequence reads: CASSSPSYEQFF. CDR3 DNA sequence: TGTGCCAGCAGCTCCCCCTCCTACGAGCAGTTCTTC.

This clonotype was counted between two and nine times. The chain carries TRBV6-1 and TRBJ1-2; TRBD1 matches at 9 bases. Germline V gene sequence: CDR1 MNHNS, CDR2 SASEGT. With 4 bases clipped from V and 4 bases from J, the junction kept 7 bases outside the gene matches. This CDR3 is 15 amino acids long. The CDR3 bases are TGTGCCAGCAGTGCAAGACAGGGGGGATTCTATGGCTACACCTTC. It specifies CASSARQGGFYGYTF.

This clonotype has a handful of counts. J is TRBJ2-3 and V is TRBV25-1; D is uncertain. V lost 3 bases and J lost 0, with 7 bases in between. The CDR3 consists of 14 residues. Germline V lookup: CDR1 MGHDK, CDR2 SYGVNS. CDR3 loop: CASSDLRSTDTQYF. The CDR3 DNA reads TGTGCCAGCAGTGATCTCCGTAGCACAGATACGCAGTATTTT.

This chain's CDR3 is CASSSSGALGVTQYF. For the CDR3, the DNA is TGTGCCAGCTCATCCTCGGGAGCCCTCGGAGTTACGCAGTATTTT. The J gene is TRBJ2-3, the V gene TRBV18; maybe TRBD2 (6 bases). Germline V gene lookup returns CDR1 KGHSH and CDR2 LQKENI. This CDR3 has 15 amino acids. V lost 5 bases to trimming and J lost 8 bases, with 20 bases between them.